The following is a T cell receptor (beta chain) sequence with its context. This clone was counted a few times. The antigen it binds to is not known. No clone much larger than this one lies a single base away; base qualities are absent. The data are from a study of beta chain features in type 1 diabetes (dated by TCRdb to the late 2010s). Some background on the complete study: Mean age, gender distribution, total cell number and subset yield were not different between patients and healthy donors. Across all samples, almost 110 million sorted cells were examined, and cell number per subset correlated strongly with RNA yield. In the study, recently diagnosed type 1 diabetes patients and matched healthy donors were compared on the TCRB repertoires of their sorted circulating CD4+ T cell subsets. Regulatory and stem cell-like memory subsets were obtained from only 8 patients and roughly eight healthy donors, while naive and central memory subsets were obtained from all 28 donors.

The entire isolated RNA was reverse transcribed using the High Capacity cDNA Reverse Transcription Kit, and thus expressed TCRB transcripts were sequenced. Deep immunoSEQ sequencing was performed on naive, central memory and regulatory T cell samples, with an average of roughly 3.3 million total reads per sample. After sorted cells were lysed in RLT buffer, RNA was extracted with DNase-treated RNeasy Micro or Mini kits, with the choice depending on cell number. To prevent cross-contamination, each cell subset was processed individually, whereas patient and healthy donor samples were processed jointly. Using the immunoSEQ multiplex PCR, TCRB sequences were amplified from cDNA into 87-bp fragments spanning the CDR3 region. Sequencing of the amplicons was performed on the Illumina HiSeq platform. The paper's data handling went like this. Synthetic template baselines were used to correct PCR bias computationally, reads within Hamming distance 2 were collapsed, and singletons that could not be merged were discarded. Reads were aligned to IMGT to assign V, D and J genes, CDR3 length, and insertions or deletions at six rearrangement sites. Within each subset, clonotype counts were normalized to sorted cell number, and only after that were true diversity and Gini coefficients computed with the tcR R package. The overlap coefficient, calculated on TCRB nucleotide sequences, was used to quantify repertoire sharing. Out-of-frame TCRB sequences from naive cells were analyzed as a proxy for the pre-selection repertoire. TCRdb mirrors the immuneACCESS table, restricted to in-frame sequences. Some clones are absent from its copies; in checked studies, under half trace to an unresolved V gene, and the reason for the others is unknown. V, J and clone size are those of that table, while D and trimming were read from the DNA. Recorded for this sample are over 600,000 clones; 9.5% to 15% of them occurred a single time. More than 0.1% of the sample comes from the top ten.

Points the paper makes about the study in general: At VDJ recombination sites, type 1 diabetes patients had fewer insertions and more deleted nucleotides, which implies abnormalities in thymic rearrangement. Because the HLA sub-analyses included only small numbers of individuals, any influence of HLA type on TCRB rearrangement was left unresolved. Naive, central memory and regulatory TCRB repertoires appeared to be more alike among patients than among healthy donors. Because cDNA was sequenced instead of genomic DNA, highly expressing activated cells could be over-represented, though the groups showed no difference in activation or CD3 levels. PCR may preferentially amplify shorter templates, but because patient and control samples were amplified and corrected together, any resulting skew would affect both groups equally. A moderate but significant shortening of TCRB CDR3 length was observed in type 1 diabetes patients in all four CD4+ subsets.

Each donor gave one peripheral blood draw, averaging about 120 mL, which was collected into heparinised tubes. A BD FACSAria II was used to sort naive, central memory, regulatory and stem cell-like memory CD4+ T cells with a panel that included CD45RO, CCR7, CD25, CD127, CD95 and CD27. Every sorted population had a purity above 95%. PBMCs were isolated right away by Lymphoprep density gradient centrifugation and were stained directly, without culture. To minimize batch effects, samples were stained and sorted in pairs, one healthy donor with one patient per experiment. Sample: naive CD4+ T cells from blood. What this sample's cell subset or site label stands for: true naive CD4+ T cells. The source is a man aged 30 to 45 with type 1 diabetes.

For the CDR3, the sequence is CASTFGGTRNYEQYF. The nucleotide sequence reads TGTGCCAGCACCTTTGGAGGGACAAGAAACTACGAGCAGTACTTC. Rearrangement joined TRBV5-6 to TRBJ2-7, with the D call perhaps TRBD1 or TRBD2, as 6 bases match in each case. The cysteine opens and the phenylalanine closes a CDR3 of 15 amino acids. Only CDR3 DNA remains: 45 bases, in frame from the first base. Sequences SGHDT (CDR1) and YYEEEE (CDR2) are obtained from the germline V gene. The V and J ends are trimmed by 6 bases and 3 bases, leaving 19 bases between them.